This TCR beta chain comes out of a study of a mutant IDH1 vaccine in newly diagnosed glioma. Study in general: Earlier treatment was radiotherapy, temozolomide, or both, with most getting both.

As for time point: week 47, end of study. The vaccine gave 300 ug of a 20-mer mutant IDH1 peptide subcutaneously per dose. CDR1 is SNHLY, CDR2 FYNNEI, per germline. The CDR3 covers 16 residues. V was clipped by 7 bases and J by 3 bases, with 19 bases between them. This clone has only a few counts. What it recognizes is unknown. TCRdb's table, derived via immunoSEQ multiplex PCR, lists solely in-frame clones and lacks some. The table shows almost 25,000 clones, with 82% occurring only once. The rearrangement links TRBV2 to TRBJ1-5; D gene uncertain. The source is a man in his forties with glioma. Some clones in this sample may be carry-over from other donors' samples. This specimen consisted of PBMCs, obtained from a glioma patient whose treatment included an IDH1 peptide vaccine. The CDR3 sequence is CASTKDRSGYNQPQHF. The CDR3 DNA is TGTGCCAGCACCAAAGACCGTTCAGGATACAATCAGCCCCAGCATTTT.